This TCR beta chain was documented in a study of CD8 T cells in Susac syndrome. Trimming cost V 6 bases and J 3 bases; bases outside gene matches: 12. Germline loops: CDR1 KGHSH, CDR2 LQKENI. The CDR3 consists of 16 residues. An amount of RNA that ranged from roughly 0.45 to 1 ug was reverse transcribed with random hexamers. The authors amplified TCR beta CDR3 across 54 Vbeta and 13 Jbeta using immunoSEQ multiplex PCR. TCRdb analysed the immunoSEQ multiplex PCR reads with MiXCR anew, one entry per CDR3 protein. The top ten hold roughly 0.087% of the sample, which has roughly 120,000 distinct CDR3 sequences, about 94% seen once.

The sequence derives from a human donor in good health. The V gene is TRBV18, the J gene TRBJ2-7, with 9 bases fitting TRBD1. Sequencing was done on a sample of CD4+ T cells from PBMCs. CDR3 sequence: CASSEGQGSGGYEQYF. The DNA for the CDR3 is TGTGCCAGCTCCGAGGGACAGGGTTCGGGAGGCTACGAGCAGTACTTC.